This T cell receptor beta chain is drawn from a study of shared clonotypes between healthy human individuals. Repertoires were generated with immunoSEQ multiplex PCR, while TCRdb's copy carries only in-frame clones and drops some. The table includes 600,000 to 750,000 clones, about 92% detected once. A word on this clone: Other DNA sequences from this sample encode an identical CDR3 as well.

Donors, healthy HIV-negative adults, lacked recent acute infections or vaccinations. This receptor was obtained from a man aged 18-30 years in good health. Some clones in this sample may be carry-over from other donors' samples. Source material: memory CD8+ T cells from PBMCs. Subset: CD45RO+ cells pooled with CCR7-negative TemRA cells.

DNA for the CDR3: TGTGCCAGCAGCGTCACAGTTAACTATGGCTACACCTTC. It is translated as CASSVTVNYGYTF. The chain recombines TRBV9 with TRBJ1-2; D ambiguous. The CDR3 loop spans 13 amino acids. V shed 2 bases and J shed 1 base, with 6 bases lying between them. The germline CDR1 and CDR2 sequences are SGDLS and YYNGEE.